These 11 T cell receptor beta chains share one sample of origin, sequenced in a study of vaccination and CD4 T cells after COVID-19. Oncomine TCR Beta short-read sequencing was applied to DNA from cultured CD4+ T cells. Each CDR3 protein is one row after TCRdb ran MiXCR on the PCR reads. Counted here are about 9,700 distinct CDR3 sequences, under 75% occurring once; the ten biggest clones make up 37%. Treatment here: roughly ten-day PBMC culture with coronavirus spike peptide pools or control peptides (ViraFEST assay). Which antigens these TCRs recognize remains unknown. Material: CD4+ T cells from blood, cultured in vitro. All receptors come from a human donor who had recovered from COVID-19.

The chain couples TRBV20-1 to TRBJ1-5; a possible D gene is TRBD1 (5 bases). The CDR3 sequence is 12 residues long. Germline loops: CDR1 DFQATT, CDR2 SNEGSKA (reference sequence). Trimming cost V 5 bases and J 5 bases, with 10 bases left between them. The CDR3 is CSAGGRDQPQHF. The DNA of the CDR3 is TGCAGTGCTGGGGGTCGGGATCAGCCCCAGCATTTT.

This sequence joins TRBV7-3 and TRBJ1-5, with D unclear. Germline CDR1 reads SGHTA; CDR2 reads FQGTGA. The CDR3 sequence is 18 residues long. V lost 1 base and J lost 5, with 21 bases in between. The CDR3 DNA is TGTGCCAGCAGCTTAAGGAGTGGGAACGCCGGGGTTTATCAGCCCCAGCATTTT. Translated: CASSLRSGNAGVYQPQHF. Filled out from reference TRBV7-3 and TRBJ1-5, the complete variable domain reads GAGVSQTPSNKVTEKGKYVELRCDPISGHTALYWYRQSLGQGPEFLIYFQGTGAADDSGLPNDRFFAVRPEGSVSTLKIQRTERGDSAVYLCASSLRSGNAGVYQPQHFGDGTRLSIL.

This clonotype has only a few counts. The junction does not match germline at one end; this may be a read error. As DNA, the CDR3 is TGCGCAACAGGTGAAGCTTTCTTT. Encoded protein: CATGEAFF. The chain uses TRBV2 and TRBJ1-1; a possible D gene is TRBD1 (5 bases). Looked up from germline, CDR1 is SNHLY and CDR2 is FYNNEI. The CDR3 runs 8 residues. The whole variable domain, filled in from reference TRBV2 and TRBJ1-1, reads EPEVTQTPSHQVTQMGQEVILRCVPISNHLYFYWYRQILGQKVEFLVSFYNNEISEKSEIFDDQFSVERPDGSNFTLKIRSTKLEDSAMYFCATGEAFFGQGTRLTVV.

This clonotype has a handful of counts. The rearrangement joins TRBV10-2 to TRBJ1-5; TRBD1 matches 7 bases. Losses at the gene ends were 8 bases for V and 2 bases for J; bases not matched to a gene: 6. Germline CDR1 is WSHSY and CDR2 is SAAADI. CDR3 length: 14 residues. CDR3: CASGDRAGNQPQHF. The CDR3 DNA reads TGCGCCAGCGGAGACAGGGCTGGCAATCAGCCCCAGCATTTT.

V gene TRBV12-3 or TRBV12-4 combines with J gene TRBJ2-7, with 12 bases aligning to TRBD2. V trimming: 5 bases; J trimming: 7 bases; junction bases outside the gene matches: 9. The CDR3 extends over 15 amino acids. The CDR3 reads CASSLRLAGVGEQYF. The CDR3, as DNA: TGTGCCAGCAGTCTCCGACTAGCGGGAGTGGGGGAGCAGTACTTC.

The CDR3 nucleotides read TGTGCCAGCAGCTTCGGGACAGGGCGAGAGCAGTACTTC. Encoded protein: CASSFGTGREQYF. This chain uses TRBV7-8 with TRBJ2-7, with 9 bases that match TRBD1. The V gene end was trimmed by 3 bases and the J gene end by 7 bases; junction bases not matched to a gene: 4. The CDR3 consists of 13 residues. Germline CDR1 and CDR2: SGHVS and FQNEAQ.

The genes are TRBV12-3 or TRBV12-4 and TRBJ1-2, with 8 bases identical to TRBD1. The CDR3 runs 13 residues. Losses at the gene ends were 6 bases for V and 7 bases for J; bases not matched to a gene: 7. CDR3 sequence: CASSPDRALGYTF. The DNA for the CDR3 is TGTGCCAGCAGCCCGGACAGGGCGCTTGGCTACACCTTC.

J is TRBJ1-2 and V is TRBV6-1; no reliable D call. Looked up from germline, CDR1 is MNHNS and CDR2 is SASEGT. Trimming removed 1 base from V and 4 bases from J, with 7 bases in between. The CDR3 totals 13 residues. DNA for the CDR3: TGTGCCAGCAGTGAAGTGGCAGTCTATGGCTACACCTTC. This codes for CASSEVAVYGYTF.

The chain uses TRBV10-3 and TRBJ2-1, with no clear D. Germline CDR1 ENHRY, CDR2 SYGVKD. Trimming took off 6 bases at V and 7 bases at J, with 16 bases between the two ends. CDR3 length: 14 residues. Here the CDR3 reads CAISRTSLGNEQFF. The CDR3 DNA is TGTGCCATCAGCAGAACGTCCTTAGGTAATGAGCAGTTCTTC.

By its share, this clonotype is large (0.1 to 1%). The rearrangement joins TRBV30 to TRBJ2-3; 8 bases are shared with TRBD2. CDR1 and CDR2 from the germline V gene are GTSNPN and SVGIG (reference sequence). V shed 4 bases and J 2 bases; nucleotides not matched to a gene: 8. The CDR3 consists of 15 residues. CDR3 loop: CAWTRLAGSTDTQYF. The CDR3 coding sequence is TGTGCCTGGACGCGCCTAGCGGGCTCCACAGATACGCAGTATTTT.

The rearrangement joins TRBV7-2 to TRBJ1-6; D might be TRBD1 (5 bases). Trimming stripped 0 bases from V and 6 bases from J, with 12 bases between. The CDR3 spans 16 residues. Germline V lookup: CDR1 SGHTA, CDR2 FQGNSA. CDR3 coding DNA: TGTGCCAGCAGCTTAGCGCTGGGGGAAGGTAATTCACCCCTCCACTTT. This translates into CASSLALGEGNSPLHF.